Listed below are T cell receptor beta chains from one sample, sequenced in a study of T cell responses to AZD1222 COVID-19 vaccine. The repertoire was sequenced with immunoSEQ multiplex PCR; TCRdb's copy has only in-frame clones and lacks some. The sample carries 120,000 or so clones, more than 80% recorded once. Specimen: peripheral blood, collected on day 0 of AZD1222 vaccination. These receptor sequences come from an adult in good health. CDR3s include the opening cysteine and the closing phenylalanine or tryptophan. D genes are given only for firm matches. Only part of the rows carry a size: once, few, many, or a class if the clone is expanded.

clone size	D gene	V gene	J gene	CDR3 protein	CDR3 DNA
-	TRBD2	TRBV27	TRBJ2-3	CASSFLGLAPQDTQYF	TGTGCCAGCAGTTTTCTCGGACTAGCGCCTCAAGATACGCAGTATTTT
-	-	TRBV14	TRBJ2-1	CASSQAITRDIYEQFF	TGTGCCAGCAGCCAAGCCATAACCCGGGACATCTATGAGCAGTTCTTC
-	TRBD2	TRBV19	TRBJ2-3	CASKGTRYTDTQYF	TGTGCCAGTAAAGGGACTAGATACACAGATACGCAGTATTTT
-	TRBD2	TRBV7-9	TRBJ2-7	CASSPVGGTYEQYF	TGTGCCAGCAGCCCCGTCGGGGGGACCTACGAGCAGTACTTC
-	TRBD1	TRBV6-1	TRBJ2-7	CASSDVYGQGGMEQYF	TGTGCCAGCAGTGATGTGTATGGACAGGGGGGCATGGAGCAGTACTTC
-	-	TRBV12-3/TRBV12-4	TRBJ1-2	CASSLGRNYGYTF	TGTGCCAGCAGTTTAGGCAGGAACTATGGCTACACCTTC
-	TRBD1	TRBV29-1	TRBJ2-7	CSERDRRWEQYF	TGCAGCGAACGGGACAGGCGGTGGGAGCAGTACTTC
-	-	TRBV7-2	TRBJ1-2	CASLLGGLDGYTF	TGTGCCAGCCTCTTGGGGGGGCTGGATGGCTACACCTTC
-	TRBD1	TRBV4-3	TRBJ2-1	CASSSRQGRNEQFF	TGCGCCAGCAGCTCACGACAGGGCCGGAATGAGCAGTTCTTC
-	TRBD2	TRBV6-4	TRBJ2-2	CASSVLAGPGELFF	TGTGCCAGCAGTGTACTAGCGGGTCCCGGGGAGCTGTTTTTT
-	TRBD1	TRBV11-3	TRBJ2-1	CASSLTGGPVHEQFF	TGTGCCAGCAGCTTGACAGGGGGTCCGGTCCATGAGCAGTTCTTC
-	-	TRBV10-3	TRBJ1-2	CAISPESLRYGYTF	TGTGCCATCAGTCCTGAGTCCCTCCGCTATGGCTACACCTTC
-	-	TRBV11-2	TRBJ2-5	CASSLISTIQETQYF	TGTGCCAGCAGCTTAATCTCGACTATCCAAGAGACCCAGTACTTC
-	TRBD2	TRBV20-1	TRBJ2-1	CSARRESPFF	TGCAGTGCTAGGCGGGAGTCCCCGTTCTTC
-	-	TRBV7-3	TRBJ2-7	CASSSLGGGEQYF	TGTGCCAGCAGCTCCCTTGGGGGAGGCGAGCAGTACTTC
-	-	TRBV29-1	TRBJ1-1	CSVEGAFF	TGCAGCGTAGAAGGAGCTTTCTTT
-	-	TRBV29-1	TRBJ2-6	CSVEEVGANVLTF	TGCAGCGTTGAAGAGGTTGGGGCCAACGTCCTGACTTTC
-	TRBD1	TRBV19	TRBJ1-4	CASTATGVEKLFF	TGTGCCAGTACCGCAACAGGGGTAGAAAAACTGTTTTTT
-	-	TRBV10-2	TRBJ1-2	CASRVGLGHGYTF	TGCGCCAGCAGGGTCGGACTGGGCCATGGCTACACCTTC
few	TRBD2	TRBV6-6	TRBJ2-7	CASSPAGVLEQYF	TGTGCCAGCTCCCCAGCGGGAGTACTCGAGCAGTACTTC
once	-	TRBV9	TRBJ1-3	CASSTSREGKGNTIYF	TGTGCCAGCAGCACTTCTCGCGAGGGTAAAGGAAACACCATATATTTT
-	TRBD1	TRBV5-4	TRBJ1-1	CASSGGTGNPEAFF	TGTGCCAGCAGCGGGGGGACAGGGAATCCTGAAGCTTTCTTT
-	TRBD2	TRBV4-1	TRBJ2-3	CASSLGLAGLFSTDTQYF	TGCGCCAGCAGCCTTGGACTAGCGGGCCTGTTTAGCACAGATACGCAGTATTTT
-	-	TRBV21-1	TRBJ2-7	CASSKKGKGTDYEQYF	TGTGCCAGCAGCAAAAAGGGGAAAGGGACAGACTACGAGCAGTACTTC
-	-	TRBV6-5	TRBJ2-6	CASTARGEANVLTF	TGTGCCAGCACTGCCAGGGGGGAGGCCAACGTCCTGACTTTC
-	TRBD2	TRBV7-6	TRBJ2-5	CASSSGLAEQETQYF	TGTGCCAGCAGCTCGGGACTAGCGGAACAAGAGACCCAGTACTTC
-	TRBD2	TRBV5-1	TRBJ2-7	CASSRTSGSGEQYF	TGCGCCAGCAGCCGGACTAGCGGGAGCGGGGAGCAGTACTTC
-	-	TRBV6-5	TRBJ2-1	CASTRLVGDEQFF	TGTGCCAGCACGCGTCTGGTGGGAGACGAGCAGTTCTTC
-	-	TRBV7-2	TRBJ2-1	CASSLVHTGPYNEQFF	TGTGCCAGCAGCTTAGTACACACAGGACCATACAATGAGCAGTTCTTC
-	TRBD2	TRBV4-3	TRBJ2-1	CASSPGLAGPRSSYNEQFF	TGCGCCAGCAGCCCTGGACTAGCGGGGCCCAGGAGCTCCTACAATGAGCAGTTCTTC
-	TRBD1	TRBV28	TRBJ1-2	CASRRGTGTYGYTF	TGTGCCAGCAGGCGAGGGACAGGGACCTATGGCTACACCTTC
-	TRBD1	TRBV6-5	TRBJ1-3	CASSLGTGVGNTIYF	TGTGCCAGCAGTCTCGGGACAGGGGTCGGAAACACCATATATTTT
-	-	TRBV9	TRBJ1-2	CASSVGQGSYGYTF	TGTGCCAGCAGCGTAGGGCAGGGGAGCTATGGCTACACCTTC
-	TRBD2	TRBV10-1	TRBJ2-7	CASRSSGGKYEQYF	TGCGCCAGCAGGTCGAGCGGGGGGAAATACGAGCAGTACTTC
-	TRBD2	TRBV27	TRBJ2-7	CASSFALAGGPGEQYF	TGTGCCAGCAGTTTTGCCCTAGCGGGAGGGCCTGGGGAGCAGTACTTC
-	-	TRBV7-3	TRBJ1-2	CASSLRPGDGYTF	TGTGCCAGCAGCTTACGGCCAGGGGATGGCTACACCTTC
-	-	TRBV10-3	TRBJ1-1	CAIRPDGRGEAFF	TGTGCCATCCGGCCGGACGGGCGAGGTGAAGCTTTCTTT
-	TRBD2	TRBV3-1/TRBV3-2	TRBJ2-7	CASSQVGTSSYEQYF	TGTGCCAGCAGCCAAGTTGGGACTAGCTCCTACGAGCAGTACTTC
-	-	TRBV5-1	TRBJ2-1	CASSSDLGQGGNEQFF	TGCGCCAGCAGCTCTGACCTCGGGCAGGGCGGGAATGAGCAGTTCTTC